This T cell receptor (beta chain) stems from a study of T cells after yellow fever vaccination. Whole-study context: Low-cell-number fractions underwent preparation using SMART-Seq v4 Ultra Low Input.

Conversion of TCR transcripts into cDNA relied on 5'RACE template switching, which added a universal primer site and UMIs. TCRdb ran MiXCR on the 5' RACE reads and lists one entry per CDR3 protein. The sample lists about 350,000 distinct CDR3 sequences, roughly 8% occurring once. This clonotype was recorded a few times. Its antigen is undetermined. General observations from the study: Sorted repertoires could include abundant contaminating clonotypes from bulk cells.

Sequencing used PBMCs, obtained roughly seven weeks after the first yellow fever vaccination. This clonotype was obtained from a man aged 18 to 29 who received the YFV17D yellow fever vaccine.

The DNA for the CDR3 is TGTGCCAGCAGCTTAGATCACTACGGGAACACTGAAGCTTTCTTT. This gives the protein CASSLDHYGNTEAFF. The gene calls are TRBV11-2 and TRBJ1-1, with D uncertain. The CDR3 runs to 15 residues. Germline CDR1 reads SGHAT; CDR2 reads FQNNGV. V lost 0 bases and J 1 base, leaving 9 bases between the germline ends.